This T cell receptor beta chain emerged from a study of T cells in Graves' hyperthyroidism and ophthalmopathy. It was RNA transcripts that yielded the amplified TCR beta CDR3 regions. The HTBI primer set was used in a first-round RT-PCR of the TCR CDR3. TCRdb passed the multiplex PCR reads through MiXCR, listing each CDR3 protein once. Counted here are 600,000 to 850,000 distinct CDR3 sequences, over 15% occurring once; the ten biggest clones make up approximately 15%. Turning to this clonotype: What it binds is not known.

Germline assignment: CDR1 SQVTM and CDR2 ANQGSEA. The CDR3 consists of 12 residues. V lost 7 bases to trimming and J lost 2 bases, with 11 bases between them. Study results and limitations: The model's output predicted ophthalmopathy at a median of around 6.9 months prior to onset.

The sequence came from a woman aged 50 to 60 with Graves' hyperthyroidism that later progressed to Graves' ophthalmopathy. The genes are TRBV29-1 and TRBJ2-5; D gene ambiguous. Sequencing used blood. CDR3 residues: CSERLTQETQYF. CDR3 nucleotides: TGCAGCGAACGGTTGACTCAAGAGACCCAGTACTTC. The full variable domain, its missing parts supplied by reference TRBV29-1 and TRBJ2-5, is SAVISQKPSRDICQRGTSLTIQCQVDSQVTMMFWYRQQPGQSLTLIATANQGSEATYESGFVIDKFPISRPNLTFSTLTVSNMSPEDSSIYLCSERLTQETQYFGPGTRLLVL.